Each of the 26 T cell receptor beta chains below was sequenced from the same sample in a study of CD4 T cells in relation to SARS-CoV-2 and coronaviruses. Unexposed donor CD4+ T cells date from about 2011-2019, before the COVID-19 pandemic. Isolation of CD4+ T cells took place after about 10 days in culture. For these TCRs, the target antigens are not known. Produced via immunoSEQ multiplex PCR; TCRdb's table is partial and in-frame only. Counted here are fewer than 20,000 clones, about four fifths occurring once; the ten biggest clones make up less than 20%. The sequenced sample was CD4+ T cells from PBMCs, cultured in vitro. The source of these receptors is a human donor in good health.

The CDR3 loop is CASSAGTGGGSPLHF. The CDR3 DNA follows: TGTGCCAGCAGCGCTGGGACAGGGGGAGGTTCACCCCTCCACTTT. The V gene is TRBV9, the J gene TRBJ1-6; 11 nucleotides match TRBD1. CDR3 length: 15 residues. The trim removed 3 bases at V and 9 bases at J, leaving 5 bases unmatched. Per germline, CDR1 SGDLS and CDR2 YYNGEE.

A single count supports this clone. CDR3 DNA sequence: TGTGCCAGTAGTGCGCTTACCCAAGAGACCCAGTACTTC. Amino acids: CASSALTQETQYF. V gene TRBV19 combines with J gene TRBJ2-5, with D unresolved. The CDR3 spans 13 residues. Per the germline V gene, CDR1 is LNHDA and CDR2 is SQIVND (reference sequence). V lost 5 bases to trimming and J lost 1 base, with 8 bases between them.

The chain has TRBV20-1 and TRBJ2-7; the match to TRBD2 covers 8 bases. This CDR3 comprises 15 residues. V trimming: 3 bases; J trimming: 3 bases; junction bases outside the gene matches: 10. The germline CDR1 and CDR2 sequences are DFQATT and SNEGSKA (reference sequence). CDR3 DNA: TGCAGTGCTAGTTTTGTCGCGGGAGGCGTCTACGAGCAGTACTTC. It yields the protein CSASFVAGGVYEQYF.

The chain joins TRBV21-1 to TRBJ2-7; the table's D call, TRBD1, has no DNA check behind it. TRBV21-1 constitutes a pseudogene. The CDR3 has 15 residues. The CDR3 region has the DNA TGTGCCAGCAGCAAGCCTCTCAGGGGGCCCTACGAGCAGTACTTC. Amino acid sequence: CASSKPLRGPYEQYF.

The V and J genes are TRBV7-9 and TRBJ1-2; D gene ambiguous. CDR1 SEHNR and CDR2 FQNEAQ come from the germline V gene (reference sequence). Deletions cut 5 bases from V and 8 bases from J, with 21 bases between. This CDR3 is 15 amino acids long. The CDR3 sequence: CASSQGPELWIGYTF. The CDR3 bases are TGTGCCAGCAGCCAAGGACCGGAGCTATGGATCGGCTACACCTTC. The full variable domain, rest sourced from reference TRBV7-9 and TRBJ1-2, is DTGVSQNPRHKITKRGQNVTFRCDPISEHNRLYWYRQTLGQGPEFLTYFQNEAQLEKSRLLSDRFSAERPKGSFSTLEIQRTEQGDSAMYLCASSQGPELWIGYTFGSGTRLTVV.

The chain joins TRBV5-1 to TRBJ1-1; 8 bases map to TRBD1. CDR3 length: 15 amino acids. Germline V gives CDR1 SGHRS, CDR2 YFSETQ. The V and J ends lost 2 bases and 1 base, in that order; junction bases with no gene match: 4. The DNA of the CDR3 is TGCGCCAGCAGCTTCGAGGGGACAGGGAACACTGAAGCTTTCTTT. Protein product: CASSFEGTGNTEAFF.

This clone was detected once. The gene calls are TRBV5-1 and TRBJ1-2; 9 positions agree with TRBD1. The J segment lost 6 bases and the V segment lost 2 bases, leaving 2 bases of the junction unmatched. Germline V gene data show CDR1 as SGHRS and CDR2 as YFSETQ. This CDR3 has 13 residues. The DNA of the CDR3 is TGCGCCAGCAGCTTCGGGACAGGGAATGGCTACACCTTC. It encodes CASSFGTGNGYTF. Together with reference TRBV5-1 and TRBJ1-2, the CDR3 gives the full variable domain: KAGVTQTPRYLIKTRGQQVTLSCSPISGHRSVSWYQQTPGQGLQFLFEYFSETQRNKGNFPGRFSGRQFSNSRSEMNVSTLELGDSALYLCASSFGTGNGYTFGSGTRLTVV.

The rearrangement joins TRBV15 to TRBJ2-1; TRBD2 might be the D (5 bases). CDR1 and CDR2 (germline): LNHNV, YYDKDF (reference sequence). The CDR3 runs 16 residues. The V end lost 0 bases, the J end lost 2 bases, and 11 bases lay between the germline ends. The CDR3 reads CATSRDRSGAYNEQFF. In DNA, the CDR3 is TGTGCCACCAGCAGAGATCGTTCCGGGGCCTACAATGAGCAGTTCTTC.

This clone was detected only a few times. The chain carries TRBV3-1 (or the pseudogene TRBV3-2) and TRBJ2-7; 7 nucleotides match TRBD1. The V gene end was trimmed by 4 bases and the J gene end by 6 bases; junction bases not matched to a gene: 12. Germline-derived CDR1 and CDR2 are LGHDT and YNNKEL (reference sequence). The CDR3 loop spans 15 amino acids. CDR3 region: CASSPNHRGFGEQYF. CDR3 coding DNA: TGTGCCAGCAGCCCAAACCACAGGGGATTCGGCGAGCAGTACTTC.

This chain uses TRBV14 with TRBJ2-5; D not certain. Germline lookup yields CDR1 SGHDN and CDR2 FVKESK. Between the trimmed V and J ends, which lost 1 base and 4 bases, there was a span of 16 bases. This CDR3 spans 16 amino acids. Written as DNA, the CDR3 is TGTGCCAGCAGCCAAGCCCCGGCTTACGGTGGAGAGACCCAGTACTTC. As protein: CASSQAPAYGGETQYF.

The genes are TRBV7-7 and TRBJ2-1; D perhaps matches TRBD2 (5 bases). V was shortened by 5 bases and J by 1 base, with 12 bases between the two germline ends. Germline lookup yields CDR1 SSHAT and CDR2 FNYEAQ (reference sequence). The CDR3 is 15 amino acids. The CDR3: CASSPLGGSYNEQFF. In nucleotides, the CDR3 is TGTGCCAGCAGCCCACTTGGCGGGTCCTACAATGAGCAGTTCTTC. Based on the CDR3 plus reference TRBV7-7 and TRBJ2-1, the full variable domain is GAGVSQSPRYKVTKRGQDVTLRCDPISSHATLYWYQQALGQGPEFLTYFNYEAQPDKSGLPSDRFSAERPEGSISTLTIQRTEQRDSAMYRCASSPLGGSYNEQFFGPGTRLTVL.

This chain joins TRBV18 and TRBJ2-4; D may be TRBD1 (6 bases). Germline CDR1 is KGHSH and CDR2 is LQKENI. This CDR3 is 15 amino acids long. The V gene lost 6 bases and the J gene lost 3 bases, with 15 bases spanning the gap. In nucleotides, the CDR3 is TGTGCCAGCTCCCTTTTCGAGGGGGACAAAAACATTCAGTACTTC. Amino acids: CASSLFEGDKNIQYF.

This chain connects TRBV7-9 to TRBJ2-1, with a weak D call TRBD2 (6 bases). V lost 1 base and J lost 3, with 13 bases in between. Germline-derived CDR1 and CDR2 are SEHNR and FQNEAQ (reference sequence). This CDR3 has 16 residues. The CDR3 coding sequence is TGTGCCAGCAGCTTAGGTCTCTATAGCGGCTACAATGAGCAGTTCTTC. Its protein product is CASSLGLYSGYNEQFF.

This clone is large. The chain couples TRBV29-1 to TRBJ1-3, with D possibly TRBD1 on 5 matching bases. The CDR3 is 15 amino acids. V lost 7 bases, J lost 4 bases, and 20 bases lay in between. Germline V gene lookup returns CDR1 SQVTM and CDR2 ANQGSEA. CDR3 nucleotide sequence: TGCAGCGCCGGGGGTGGCCACCTAGGAGGAAACACCATATATTTT. It codes for CSAGGGHLGGNTIYF.

This chain links TRBV19 with TRBJ1-2; D is possibly TRBD1 (6 bases). Looked up from germline, CDR1 is LNHDA and CDR2 is SQIVND (reference sequence). V gave up 6 bases and J gave up 5 bases, with 16 bases separating them. CDR3 length equals 14 residues. As DNA, the CDR3 is TGTGCCAGTAGCTCCCCCAACAGGGCTTATGGCTACACCTTC. It specifies CASSSPNRAYGYTF.

V is TRBV5-5 and J is TRBJ2-1; D ambiguous. Trimming cost V 1 base and J 6 bases, with 14 bases left between them. Germline values: CDR1 SGHKS, CDR2 YYEKEE (reference sequence). This CDR3 is 15 amino acids long. The CDR3 region is CASSLSLLKRNEQFF. The CDR3, as DNA: TGTGCCAGCAGCTTGAGTCTTCTTAAACGCAATGAGCAGTTCTTC.

The chain uses TRBV19 and TRBJ2-2, with D hard to call. V was trimmed by 3 bases and J by 6 bases, leaving 8 bases between them. Per the germline V gene, CDR1 is LNHDA and CDR2 is SQIVND (reference sequence). The CDR3 has 13 amino acids. This CDR3 is CASSISLPGELFF. For the CDR3, the DNA is TGTGCCAGTAGTATTAGCTTGCCCGGGGAGCTGTTTTTT.

This chain connects TRBV2 to TRBJ2-3, with 9 nucleotides matching TRBD1. V lost 7 bases and J lost 4; bases outside the gene matches: 3. Germline values: CDR1 SNHLY, CDR2 FYNNEI. The CDR3 extends over 13 amino acids. CDR3 sequence (DNA): TGTGCCAGCATACAGGGGGCCGCAGATACGCAGTATTTT. Protein: CASIQGAADTQYF.

This chain joins TRBV20-1 and TRBJ2-5, with D uncertain. The germline gives CDR1 DFQATT, CDR2 SNEGSKA (reference sequence). The CDR3 contains 10 residues. Between the trimmed V and J ends, which lost 2 bases and 6 bases, there was a span of 4 bases. The CDR3 DNA is TGCAGTGCTAGAATTCAGACCCAGTACTTC. Amino acids: CSARIQTQYF.

The V call is TRBV5-1, the J call TRBJ2-1, with TRBD2 as a possible D gene (6 bases). This CDR3 has 14 amino acids. V was clipped by 0 bases and J by 8 bases, with 12 bases between them. The V gene's germline CDR1 is SGHRS and CDR2 YFSETQ. CDR3 sequence: CASSLATSMYEQFF. The DNA of the CDR3 is TGCGCCAGCAGCTTGGCCACTAGCATGTATGAGCAGTTCTTC.

The chain employs TRBV30 and TRBJ1-5, with D possibly matching TRBD1 (6 bases). Trimming took off 2 bases at V and 0 bases at J, with 14 bases between the two ends. Germline assignment: CDR1 GTSNPN and CDR2 SVGIG (reference sequence). The CDR3 has 16 residues. CDR3 protein: CAWSSRGSFSNQPQHF. The CDR3 nucleotides are TGTGCCTGGAGTTCTAGGGGGTCTTTTAGCAATCAGCCCCAGCATTTT.

This rearrangement joins TRBV18 to TRBJ2-5; perhaps TRBD2 as D (6 bases). The CDR3 has 13 residues. Trimming removed 3 bases from V and 5 bases from J, with 10 bases in between. The germline V gene has CDR1 KGHSH and CDR2 LQKENI. The CDR3 DNA follows: TGTGCCAGCTCACCCGGACTATCTGAGACCCAGTACTTC. Its translation is CASSPGLSETQYF.

This chain links TRBV20-1 with TRBJ2-7, with TRBD2 as a possible D gene (6 bases). Germline CDR1 reads DFQATT; CDR2 reads SNEGSKA (reference sequence). The CDR3 sequence is 15 residues long. Trimming stripped 3 bases from V and 3 bases from J, with 18 bases between. CDR3 bases: TGCAGTGCTAGTTGGGGGGTACGGGGGATCTACGAGCAGTACTTC. This encodes CSASWGVRGIYEQYF.

This clone has only one observation. The chain is built from TRBV18 and TRBJ1-1; D is possibly TRBD1 (5 bases). The length of the CDR3 is 14 residues. V lost 6 bases, J lost 6 bases, and 17 bases lay in between. Germline CDR1 and CDR2: KGHSH and LQKENI. The CDR3 DNA reads TGTGCCAGCTCCCGATTCGGACAATCCGCTGAAGCTTTCTTT. This encodes CASSRFGQSAEAFF.

The chain has TRBV4-2 and TRBJ1-5; D might be TRBD1 (5 bases). Trimming removed 0 bases from V and 6 bases from J, with 9 bases in between. Per germline, CDR1 LGHNA and CDR2 YNFKEQ. The CDR3 has 14 residues. The CDR3 sequence: CASSQEEGTQPQHF. In DNA, the CDR3 is TGTGCCAGCAGCCAAGAGGAAGGGACTCAGCCCCAGCATTTT.

The chain uses TRBV20-1 and TRBJ1-1; D uncertain. Germline V gives CDR1 DFQATT, CDR2 SNEGSKA (reference sequence). The CDR3 covers 11 residues. V was pared by 5 bases and J by 5 bases, with 9 bases between. The CDR3 coding sequence is TGCAGTGCTCGGTTAAGGACTGAAGCTTTCTTT. Its translation is CSARLRTEAFF.